The subject of this entry is one T cell receptor beta chain. What antigen it recognizes has not been identified. Per-base quality was not reported, and no clone a single base away is much larger than it. Per the germline V gene, MDHEN is the CDR1 and SYDVKM is the CDR2. Ends trimmed: V by 3 bases, J by 6 bases; bases unmatched to a gene: 4. The CDR3, cysteine through phenylalanine, is 14 amino acids long. Only the CDR3 region is kept as DNA, spanning 42 bases read in frame from base 1. This record comes from a study of graft-versus-host responses after intestinal transplantation (dated by TCRdb to about 2021). A note on the overall study: The transplants that recipients received were multivisceral, liver-intestinal, or isolated intestinal. Every recipient was given anti-thymocyte globulin induction, followed by around three years of maintenance tacrolimus and steroids. Bulk TCR-beta CDR3 sequencing was used to track graft-versus-host and host-versus-graft alloreactive T cell clones in the graft, circulation and bone marrow after intestinal transplantation. Alloreactive clones were identified by sequencing pre-transplant mixed lymphocyte reaction products and comparing these products with unstimulated pre-transplant donor and recipient T cells. The cohort enrolled roughly 25 intestinal transplant recipients including one retransplant, and 3 patients lacking pretransplant specimens were excluded. A peak of at least 4% donor T cells among recipient peripheral blood mononuclear cells was the definition used for donor T cell macrochimerism. Rather than going through the commercial service, samples from three later patients were sequenced in-house on an Illumina MiSeq and processed with MiXCR.

Library preparation employed the immunoSEQ multiplex PCR assay. In most patients, genomic DNA was isolated using the Qiagen DNeasy Blood and Tissue Kit and sent frozen to Adaptive Biotechnologies for TCR sequencing. High-throughput TCR-beta CDR3 sequencing of genomic DNA from most patients was performed by Adaptive Biotechnologies. Per the original workflow: TCR sequencing data were retrieved from Adaptive's ImmunoSEQ software for 15 to 20 patients, whereas a few other patients were processed with MiXCR and VDJtools. To correct CD4 versus CD8 sorting errors, sequences present in both subsets at a frequency ratio below 5:1 were removed. CDR3 nucleotide sequences shared between donor and recipient were removed because the origin of such sequences could not be assigned. Alloreactive clones required at least 2-fold expansion over unstimulated cells and minimum CFSE-low frequency of 0.002% (template counts) or 0.001% (read counts). A clone was considered mappable if detected in the sequenced pre-transplant spleen, lymph node, or MLR CFSE-low populations of the donor or recipient. Cumulative frequency of alloreactive clones was calculated as a percentage of all sequences weighted by copy number. Imported from immuneACCESS, the table was reduced by TCRdb to in-frame sequences with V and J called. These copies leave out some clones; in studies compared against another copy, an unresolved V gene accounts for under half, and the cause of the remainder is not known. The D gene and trimming were derived from the DNA, and the V and J assignments and clone size from that table. The sample records 80,000 to 100,000 clones, 75% to 95% of which are singletons. Roughly 0.2% of the sample is held by the ten biggest clonotypes.

General study outcomes and caveats: Patients with donor T cell macrochimerism had high GvH to HvG T cell clonal ratios in their allografts. GvH clones turned up in recipient bone marrow, with some appearing earlier in ileal mucosa or blood, a pattern consistent with an intestinal mucosal origin. Early after transplant, peak levels of circulating GvH clones were associated with declines in HvG clones. The conclusions were limited by the relatively low number and heterogeneity of the intestinal transplant patients.

This specimen's time point label, per the study, means: cells obtained before transplantation from donor or recipient. CD3+CD4+ and CD3+CD8+ populations were FACS-sorted from unstimulated pre-transplant donor and recipient cells taken from spleen or lymph nodes. The sequence was collected from a human donor who was the organ donor for an intestinal transplant. This chain joins TRBV28 to TRBJ1-2; TRBD1 aligns with 10 central bases. This material consisted of unstimulated CD4+ T cells sorted from spleen or lymph node cells, taken before transplant. The sequence in DNA is TGTGCCAGCAGTTTGGGACAGGGGAGGCATGGCTACACCTTC. This yields the protein CASSLGQGRHGYTF.